This T cell receptor (beta chain) was profiled in a study of T cell responses to AZD1222 COVID-19 vaccine. Across the whole study: Second-dose schedules of about 4 or about 12 weeks were combined. General study points: White British people made up most donors, females outnumbered males, and clonal diversity was possibly underestimated.

Details on this clone: Its antigen remains unidentified.

V was clipped by 5 bases and J by 6 bases, with 18 bases between them. The CDR3 covers 15 residues. The V gene's germline CDR1 is SGHAT and CDR2 FQNNGV. Only in-frame clones appear in the TCRdb table, and some are missing; sequencing was by immunoSEQ multiplex PCR. Of around 100,000 clones listed, 92% are singletons. The sequencing here drew on peripheral blood, taken on day 0 of AZD1222 vaccination. The chain links TRBV11-2 to TRBJ2-3; TRBD2 is a possible D gene (6 bases). This TCR was sampled from an adult in good health. The CDR3 here is CASSPRPGVGDTQYF. In nucleotides, the CDR3 is TGTGCCAGCAGCCCGCGCCCGGGGGTGGGTGATACGCAGTATTTT.